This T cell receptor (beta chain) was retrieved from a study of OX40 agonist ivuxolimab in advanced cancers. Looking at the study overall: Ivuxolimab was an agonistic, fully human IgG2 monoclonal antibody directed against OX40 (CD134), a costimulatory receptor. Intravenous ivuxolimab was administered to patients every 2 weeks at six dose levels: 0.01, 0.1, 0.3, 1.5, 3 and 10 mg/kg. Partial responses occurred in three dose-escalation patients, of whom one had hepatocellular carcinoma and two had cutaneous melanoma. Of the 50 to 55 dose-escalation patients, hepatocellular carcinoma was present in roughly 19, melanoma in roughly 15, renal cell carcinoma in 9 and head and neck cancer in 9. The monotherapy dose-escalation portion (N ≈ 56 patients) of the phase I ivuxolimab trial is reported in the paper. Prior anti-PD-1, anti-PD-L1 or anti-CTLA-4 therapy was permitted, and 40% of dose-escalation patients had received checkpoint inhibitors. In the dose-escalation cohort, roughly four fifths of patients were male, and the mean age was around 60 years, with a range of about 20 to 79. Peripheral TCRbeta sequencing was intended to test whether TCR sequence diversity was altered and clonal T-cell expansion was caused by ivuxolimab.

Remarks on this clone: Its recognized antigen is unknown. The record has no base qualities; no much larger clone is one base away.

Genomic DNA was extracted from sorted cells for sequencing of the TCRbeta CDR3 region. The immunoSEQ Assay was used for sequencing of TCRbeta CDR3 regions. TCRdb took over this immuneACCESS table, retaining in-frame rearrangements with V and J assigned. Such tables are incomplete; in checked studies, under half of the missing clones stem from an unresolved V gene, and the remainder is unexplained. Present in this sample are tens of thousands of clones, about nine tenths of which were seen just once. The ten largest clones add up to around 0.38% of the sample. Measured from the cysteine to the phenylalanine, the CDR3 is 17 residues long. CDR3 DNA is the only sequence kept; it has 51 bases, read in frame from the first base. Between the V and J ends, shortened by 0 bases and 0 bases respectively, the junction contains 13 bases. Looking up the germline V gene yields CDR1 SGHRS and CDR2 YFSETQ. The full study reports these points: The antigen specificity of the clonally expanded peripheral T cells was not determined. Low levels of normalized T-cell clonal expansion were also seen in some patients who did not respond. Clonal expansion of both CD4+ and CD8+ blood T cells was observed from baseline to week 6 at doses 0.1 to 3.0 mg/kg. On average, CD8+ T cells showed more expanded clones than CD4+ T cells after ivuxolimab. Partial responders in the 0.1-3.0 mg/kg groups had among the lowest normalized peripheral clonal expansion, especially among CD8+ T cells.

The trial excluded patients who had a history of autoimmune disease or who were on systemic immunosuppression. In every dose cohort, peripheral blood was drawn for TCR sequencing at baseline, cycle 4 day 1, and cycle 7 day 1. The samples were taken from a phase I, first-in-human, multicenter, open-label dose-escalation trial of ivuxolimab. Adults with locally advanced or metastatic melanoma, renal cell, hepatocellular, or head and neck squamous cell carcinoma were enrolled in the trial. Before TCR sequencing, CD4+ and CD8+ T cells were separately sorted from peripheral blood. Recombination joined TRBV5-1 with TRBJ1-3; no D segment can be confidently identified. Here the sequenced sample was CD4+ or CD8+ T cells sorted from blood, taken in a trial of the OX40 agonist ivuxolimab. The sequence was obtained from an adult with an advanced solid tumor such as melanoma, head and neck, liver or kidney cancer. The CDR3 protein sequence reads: CASSLEGPGSSGNTIYF. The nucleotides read TGCGCCAGCAGCTTGGAGGGTCCGGGGAGCTCTGGAAACACCATATATTTT.